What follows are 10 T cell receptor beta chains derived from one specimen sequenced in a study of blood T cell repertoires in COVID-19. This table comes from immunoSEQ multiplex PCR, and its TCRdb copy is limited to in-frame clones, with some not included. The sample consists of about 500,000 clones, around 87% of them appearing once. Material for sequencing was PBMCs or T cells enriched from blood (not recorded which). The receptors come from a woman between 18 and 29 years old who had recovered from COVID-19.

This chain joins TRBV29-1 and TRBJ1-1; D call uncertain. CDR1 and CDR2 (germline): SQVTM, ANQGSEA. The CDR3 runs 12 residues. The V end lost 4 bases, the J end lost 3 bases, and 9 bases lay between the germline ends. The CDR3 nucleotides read TGCAGCGTTGTGAGGAGTGACACTGAAGCTTTCTTT. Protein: CSVVRSDTEAFF.

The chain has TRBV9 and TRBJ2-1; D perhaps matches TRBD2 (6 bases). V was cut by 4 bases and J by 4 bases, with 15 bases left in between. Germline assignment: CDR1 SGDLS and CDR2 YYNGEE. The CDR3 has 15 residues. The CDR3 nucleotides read TGTGCCAGCAGCATTGGGACTGGGGGATACAATGAGCAGTTCTTC. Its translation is CASSIGTGGYNEQFF. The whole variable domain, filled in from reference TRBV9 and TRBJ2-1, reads DSGVTQTPKHLITATGQRVTLRCSPRSGDLSVYWYQQSLDQGLQFLIQYYNGEERAKGNILERFSAQQFPDLHSELNLSSLELGDSALYFCASSIGTGGYNEQFFGPGTRLTVL.

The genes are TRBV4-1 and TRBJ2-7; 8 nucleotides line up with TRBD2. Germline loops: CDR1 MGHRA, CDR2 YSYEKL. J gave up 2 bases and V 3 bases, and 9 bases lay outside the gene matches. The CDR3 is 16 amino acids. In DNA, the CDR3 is TGCGCCAGCAGCCAGGGCCTCGGGGGGGCGACCTACGAGCAGTACTTC. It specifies CASSQGLGGATYEQYF.

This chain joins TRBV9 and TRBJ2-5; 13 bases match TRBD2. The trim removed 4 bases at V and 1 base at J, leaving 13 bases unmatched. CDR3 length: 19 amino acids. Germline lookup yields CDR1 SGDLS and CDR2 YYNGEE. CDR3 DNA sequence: TGTGCCAGCAGCCCTAGACTAGCGGGGGGATCAAAGATCCAAGAGACCCAGTACTTC. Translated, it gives CASSPRLAGGSKIQETQYF.

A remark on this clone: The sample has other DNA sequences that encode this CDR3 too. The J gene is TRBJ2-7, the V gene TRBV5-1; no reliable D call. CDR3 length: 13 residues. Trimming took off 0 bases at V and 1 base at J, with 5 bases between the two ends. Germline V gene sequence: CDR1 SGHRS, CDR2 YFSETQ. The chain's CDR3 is CASSLAVSYEQYF. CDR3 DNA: TGCGCCAGCAGCTTGGCCGTGTCCTACGAGCAGTACTTC.

The CDR3 loop reads CASRWELSNTGELFF. For the CDR3, the DNA is TGTGCCAGCAGGTGGGAGTTATCGAACACCGGGGAGCTGTTTTTT. This rearrangement joins TRBV5-5 to TRBJ2-2, with D possibly matching TRBD2 (5 bases). The CDR3 is 15 amino acids. V was cut by 5 bases and J by 0 bases, with 11 bases left in between. Germline-derived CDR1 and CDR2 are SGHKS and YYEKEE (reference sequence).

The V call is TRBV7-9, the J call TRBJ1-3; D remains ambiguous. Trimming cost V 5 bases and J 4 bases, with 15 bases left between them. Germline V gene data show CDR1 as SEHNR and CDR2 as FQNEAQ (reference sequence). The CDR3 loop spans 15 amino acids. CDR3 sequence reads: CASSHLPDSGNTIYF. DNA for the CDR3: TGTGCCAGCAGCCATCTACCTGACTCGGGAAACACCATATATTTT.

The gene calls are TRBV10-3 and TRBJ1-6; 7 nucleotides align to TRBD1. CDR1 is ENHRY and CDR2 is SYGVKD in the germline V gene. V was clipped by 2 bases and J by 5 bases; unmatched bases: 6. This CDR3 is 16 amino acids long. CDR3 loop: CAISETAGTDNSPLHF. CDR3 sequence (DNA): TGTGCCATCAGTGAGACTGCTGGGACAGATAATTCACCCCTCCACTTT.

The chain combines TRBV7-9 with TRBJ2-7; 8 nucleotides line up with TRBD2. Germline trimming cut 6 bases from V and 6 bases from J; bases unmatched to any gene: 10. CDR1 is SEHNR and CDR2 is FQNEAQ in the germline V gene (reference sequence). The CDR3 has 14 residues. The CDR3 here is CASSRGGLLSEQYF. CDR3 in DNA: TGTGCCAGCAGTCGGGGGGGCCTTCTAAGCGAGCAGTACTTC.

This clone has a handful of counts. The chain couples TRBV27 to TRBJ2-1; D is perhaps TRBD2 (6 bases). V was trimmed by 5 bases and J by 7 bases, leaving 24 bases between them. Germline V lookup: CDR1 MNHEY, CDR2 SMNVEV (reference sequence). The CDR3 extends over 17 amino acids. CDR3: CASSRVRDSIASNEQFF. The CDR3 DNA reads TGTGCCAGCAGTCGTGTTCGGGACTCGATCGCGTCGAATGAGCAGTTCTTC.